The source of this TCR beta chain is a study of blood T cell repertoires in COVID-19. Study summary: Acute-phase and convalescent COVID-19 samples originated in the United States, Italy and Spain.

The CDR3 runs to 13 residues. Germline CDR1 reads SQVTM; CDR2 reads ANQGSEA. Cohort assignment relied on participant-reported clinical history. As concerns this clone: The junction departs from germline at one end; a sequencing error may be responsible.

In the original analysis: Estimates of nucleated cell counts were drawn from the amplification of reference gene primers. Assay: immunoSEQ multiplex PCR; the TCRdb copy retains only in-frame clones and omits some. V and J calls and clone size come straight from that table; D and trimming were deduced from the DNA. Seen here are roughly 250,000 clones, 70% to 90% observed once, and the top ten hold roughly 1.2%. The receptor was derived from a woman in her 40s with acute COVID-19. Sequencing used PBMCs or T cells enriched from blood (not recorded which). The V call is TRBV29-1, the J call TRBJ1-1; D possibly corresponds to TRBD1 (6 bases). Here the CDR3 reads CSGEGQTNTEAFF. For the CDR3, the DNA is TGCAGCGGTGAAGGACAGACAAACACTGAAGCTTTCTTT.